A single sample gave rise to the 27 T cell receptor beta chains below, sequenced in a study of technical replicates of blood from a few donors. Repertoires were generated with immunoSEQ multiplex PCR, while TCRdb's copy carries only in-frame clones and drops some. Of 75,000 to 100,000 clones listed, about 95% are singletons. Material for sequencing was T cells isolated from PBMCs. All receptors derive from a human donor in good health.

This clone was counted a single time. In DNA, the CDR3 is TGCGCCAGCATGAAGGGACACGAAGGTTACGAGCAGTACTTC. This translates into CASMKGHEGYEQYF. The chain combines TRBV5-1 with TRBJ2-7; D is perhaps TRBD1 (6 bases). From germline, CDR1 is SGHRS and CDR2 YFSETQ. The CDR3 contains 14 residues. V was shortened by 6 bases and J by 4 bases, with 17 bases between the two germline ends.

This rearrangement joins TRBV19 to TRBJ1-5, with D possibly matching TRBD1 (6 bases). Germline V gene lookup returns CDR1 LNHDA and CDR2 SQIVND (reference sequence). The CDR3 runs to 15 residues. V lost 7 bases, J lost 2 bases, and 15 bases lay in between. In DNA, the CDR3 is TGTGCCAGTATCCAAACGGGGGGCGGCAATCAGCCCCAGCATTTT. Translation: CASIQTGGGNQPQHF. The full variable domain, its missing parts supplied by reference TRBV19 and TRBJ1-5, is DGGITQSPKYLFRKEGQNVTLSCEQNLNHDAMYWYRQDPGQGLRLIYYSQIVNDFQKGDIAEGYSVSREKKESFPLTVTSAQKNPTAFYLCASIQTGGGNQPQHFGDGTRLSIL.

As DNA, the CDR3 is TGTGCCAGCAGCTTAGAGGTAAACAATGAGCAGTTCTTC. Protein product: CASSLEVNNEQFF. The chain has TRBV7-3 and TRBJ2-1; no clear D gene. The CDR3 contains 13 residues. V dropped 2 bases and J dropped 5 bases, with 7 bases sitting between them. Germline CDR1 and CDR2: SGHTA and FQGTGA.

The J gene is TRBJ2-7, the V gene TRBV5-8; 8 nucleotides align to TRBD2. The CDR3 loop spans 15 amino acids. Germline CDR1 and CDR2: SGHTS and YDEGEE. J gave up 4 bases and V 10 bases, and 16 bases lay outside the gene matches. The CDR3 protein is CAYWRSGRKLYEQYF. Here the CDR3 DNA reads TGTGCCTACTGGAGGAGCGGGAGAAAGCTTTACGAGCAGTACTTC.

The V gene is TRBV6-5, the J gene TRBJ2-7; TRBD1 agrees at 8 bases. With V trimmed by 7 bases and J by 5 bases, 10 bases remained unmatched. This CDR3 has 14 amino acids. Germline V gives CDR1 MNHEY, CDR2 SVGAGI. The CDR3 is CASNQDREINEQYF. DNA for the CDR3: TGTGCCAGCAATCAGGACAGGGAGATTAACGAGCAGTACTTC.

This chain connects TRBV19 to TRBJ2-3; TRBD1 might be the D (8 bases). V was shortened by 4 bases and J by 3 bases, with 14 bases between the two germline ends. Germline-derived CDR1 and CDR2 are LNHDA and SQIVND (reference sequence). The CDR3 totals 15 residues. The CDR3: CASSTGQGGTDTQYF. CDR3 sequence (DNA): TGTGCCAGTAGTACCGGACAGGGAGGGACAGATACGCAGTATTTT.

The genes are TRBV9 and TRBJ2-7; 11 bases match TRBD2. Trimming removed 3 bases from V and 6 bases from J; junction bases left unmatched: 11. CDR1 is SGDLS, CDR2 YYNGEE, per germline. The CDR3 has 16 amino acids. For the CDR3, the DNA is TGTGCCAGCAGCGCCTATACTAGCGGGAGATGGGGCGAGCAGTACTTC. Its protein is CASSAYTSGRWGEQYF.

The chain is built from TRBV6-1 and TRBJ1-5; 9 bases are shared with TRBD1. The CDR3 covers 15 residues. V was clipped by 5 bases and J by 7 bases; unmatched bases: 9. Germline-derived CDR1 and CDR2 are MNHNS and SASEGT. CDR3 bases: TGTGCCAGCAGTATTTACAGGGGGCTCGAACAGCCCCAGCATTTT. Protein: CASSIYRGLEQPQHF.

This chain links TRBV15 with TRBJ2-7; weak D call: TRBD1 (5 bases). The CDR3 spans 13 residues. V lost 0 bases and J lost 7, with 10 bases in between. The germline gives CDR1 LNHNV, CDR2 YYDKDF (reference sequence). CDR3 bases: TGTGCCACCAGCAGAGACAGGGATCGGGAGCAGTACTTC. Protein sequence: CATSRDRDREQYF.

V gene TRBV15 combines with J gene TRBJ1-2; D unresolved. V gave up 0 bases and J gave up 4 bases, with 6 bases separating them. This CDR3 is 13 amino acids long. In germline, CDR1 is LNHNV, CDR2 YYDKDF (reference sequence). The CDR3: CATSRDQRYGYTF. DNA for the CDR3: TGTGCCACCAGCAGAGATCAGCGCTATGGCTACACCTTC.

This chain links TRBV6-5 with TRBJ2-3, with TRBD2 matching over 9 bases. The CDR3 has 15 amino acids. V was pared by 5 bases and J by 0 bases, with 3 bases of the junction left unmatched. Germline CDR1 is MNHEY and CDR2 is SVGAGI. CDR3 coding DNA: TGTGCCAGCAGTACCACTAGCGGGAGCACAGATACGCAGTATTTT. As protein: CASSTTSGSTDTQYF.

The CDR3 region is CASSLRLVRDSVNQPQHF. The DNA for the CDR3 is TGTGCCAGCAGCCTTCGGTTGGTCCGAGACAGCGTCAATCAGCCCCAGCATTTT. The chain links TRBV7-2 to TRBJ1-5; perhaps TRBD1 as D (5 bases). V lost 5 bases and J lost 3, with 23 bases in between. Germline values: CDR1 SGHTA, CDR2 FQGNSA. The CDR3 covers 18 residues.

The rearrangement joins TRBV19 to TRBJ1-2; 9 bases agree with TRBD1. The CDR3 totals 17 residues. CDR1 and CDR2 (germline): LNHDA, SQIVND (reference sequence). J lost 8 bases, V lost 2 bases, and 15 bases had no gene match. CDR3 sequence (DNA): TGTGCCAGTAGTATAATCCTCACAGGGGGCTCCACAGAGGGCTACACCTTC. Amino acids: CASSIILTGGSTEGYTF.

The chain joins TRBV13 to TRBJ2-3; TRBD1 is a possible D gene (5 bases). Germline V gives CDR1 PRHDT, CDR2 FYEKMQ (reference sequence). Trimming took off 3 bases at V and 5 bases at J, with 12 bases between the two ends. The CDR3 has 14 residues. CDR3 DNA: TGTGCCAGCAGCTTTCAGGGATTAAAAGATACGCAGTATTTT. Protein sequence: CASSFQGLKDTQYF.

V and J are TRBV11-2 and TRBJ2-5, with 8 bases matching TRBD2. Germline CDR1 and CDR2: SGHAT and FQNNGV. V lost 2 bases and J lost 5; bases outside the gene matches: 7. This CDR3 comprises 15 residues. The CDR3 loop is CASSLIQRERETQYF. The CDR3 DNA reads TGTGCCAGCAGCTTAATTCAGCGGGAGCGTGAGACCCAGTACTTC.

The chain employs TRBV10-3 and TRBJ2-7; 10 nucleotides line up with TRBD1. Germline CDR1 and CDR2: ENHRY and SYGVKD. The ends lost 2 bases at V and 6 bases at J; junction bases unmatched: 4. The CDR3 runs to 14 residues. CDR3: CAISEDRGPGEQYF. CDR3 coding DNA: TGTGCCATCAGTGAGGACAGGGGGCCAGGCGAGCAGTACTTC.

V and J are TRBV7-3 and TRBJ2-1; 9 bases line up with TRBD2. From germline, CDR1 is SGHTA and CDR2 FQGTGA. V lost 3 bases to trimming and J lost 2 bases; unmatched junction nucleotides: 5. The CDR3 totals 16 residues. CDR3 residues: CASSFASGTPYNEQFF. The CDR3 bases are TGTGCCAGCAGCTTTGCTAGCGGGACTCCCTACAATGAGCAGTTCTTC.

The chain couples TRBV2 to TRBJ2-7, with D maybe TRBD1 (6 bases). The CDR3 length is 12 residues. The V and J ends lost 6 bases and 5 bases respectively, with 11 bases between them. CDR1 and CDR2 (germline): SNHLY, FYNNEI. The CDR3 loop reads CASRVQGNEQYF. CDR3 nucleotide sequence: TGTGCCAGCAGGGTACAGGGAAACGAGCAGTACTTC.

This clone was recorded once. The V gene is TRBV5-1, the J gene TRBJ2-7; possible D gene TRBD1, 5 bases. Trimming removed 2 bases at V and 4 bases at J, with 7 bases between. Germline lookup yields CDR1 SGHRS and CDR2 YFSETQ. The CDR3 runs to 12 residues. CDR3 DNA sequence: TGCGCCAGCAGCTTCACAGGTTACGAGCAGTACTTC. It translates to CASSFTGYEQYF. The variable domain in full, with the rest retrieved from reference TRBV5-1 and TRBJ2-7, is KAGVTQTPRYLIKTRGQQVTLSCSPISGHRSVSWYQQTPGQGLQFLFEYFSETQRNKGNFPGRFSGRQFSNSRSEMNVSTLELGDSALYLCASSFTGYEQYFGPGTRLTVT.

CDR3 sequence: CASSDGPALSYEQYF. CDR3 bases: TGTGCCAGCAGTGATGGGCCAGCCCTCTCCTACGAGCAGTACTTC. V is TRBV2 and J is TRBJ2-7, with D unresolved. V was cut by 3 bases and J by 0 bases, with 12 bases left in between. The CDR3 loop spans 15 amino acids. Germline V gives CDR1 SNHLY, CDR2 FYNNEI.

The rearrangement links TRBV27 to TRBJ2-7; TRBD1 matches 9 bases. The CDR3 covers 15 residues. With 1 base clipped from V and 9 bases from J, the junction kept 10 bases outside the gene matches. CDR1 MNHEY and CDR2 SMNVEV come from the germline V gene (reference sequence). In DNA form, the CDR3 reads TGTGCCAGCAGTTTATTGGGACAGGGTATGATGGGGCAGTACTTC. Translated: CASSLLGQGMMGQYF.

V is TRBV7-2 and J is TRBJ2-7, with D uncertain. The germline gives CDR1 SGHTA, CDR2 FQGNSA. There are 12 residues in the CDR3. V lost 6 bases, J lost 5 bases, and 11 bases lay in between. DNA of the CDR3: TGTGCCAGCAGTCCCCGGGTGGACGAGCAGTACTTC. Translation: CASSPRVDEQYF.

This sequence joins TRBV7-3 and TRBJ2-2; 9 nucleotides agree with TRBD2. With 2 bases clipped from V and 8 bases from J, the junction kept 6 bases outside the gene matches. CDR1 and CDR2 (germline): SGHTA, FQGTGA. There are 15 residues in the CDR3. As DNA, the CDR3 is TGTGCCAGCAGCTTATCGACTAGCGGATGGGGGGAGCTGTTTTTT. It specifies CASSLSTSGWGELFF.

The CDR3 spells CASSFSLKRESPYNEQFF. The CDR3 bases are TGTGCCAGCAGCTTTTCCTTAAAGCGGGAGTCCCCCTACAATGAGCAGTTCTTC. The chain recombines TRBV13 with TRBJ2-1, with 8 bases lining up with TRBD2. CDR1 PRHDT and CDR2 FYEKMQ come from the germline V gene (reference sequence). CDR3 length: 18 amino acids. J was trimmed by 2 bases and V by 3 bases; bases with no gene match: 12.

The V call is TRBV27, the J call TRBJ2-1; TRBD2 aligns across 10 bases. Germline lookup yields CDR1 MNHEY and CDR2 SMNVEV (reference sequence). The trim removed 5 bases at V and 5 bases at J, leaving 15 bases unmatched. CDR3 size: 18 residues. In DNA form, the CDR3 reads TGTGCCAGCAGTCGCTACCTATTGGGGCTAGCGGGAGACAATGAGCAGTTCTTC. Amino acid sequence: CASSRYLLGLAGDNEQFF.

The chain couples TRBV29-1 to TRBJ1-1; 10 bases match TRBD1. Germline CDR1 reads SQVTM; CDR2 reads ANQGSEA. The J segment lost 0 bases and the V segment lost 7 bases, leaving 11 bases of the junction unmatched. CDR3 length equals 16 residues. CDR3 region: CSARDRGEGMNTEAFF. Written as DNA, the CDR3 is TGCAGCGCACGGGACAGGGGAGAAGGGATGAACACTGAAGCTTTCTTT. Based on the CDR3 plus reference TRBV29-1 and TRBJ1-1, the full variable domain is SAVISQKPSRDICQRGTSLTIQCQVDSQVTMMFWYRQQPGQSLTLIATANQGSEATYESGFVIDKFPISRPNLTFSTLTVSNMSPEDSSIYLCSARDRGEGMNTEAFFGQGTRLTVV.

The genes are TRBV6-4 and TRBJ1-1; D uncertain. V lost 4 bases, J lost 1 base, and 7 bases lay in between. This CDR3 has 13 residues. The germline gives CDR1 MRHNA, CDR2 SNTAGT. In nucleotides, the CDR3 is TGTGCCAGCAGTGTTCAGGAGAACACTGAAGCTTTCTTT. It encodes CASSVQENTEAFF.